The entry that follows covers one T cell receptor (beta chain) sequence. The data were obtained in a study of blood T cell repertoires in COVID-19. Looking at the study overall: Donors in the United States, Italy and Spain gave samples during acute or convalescent COVID-19. PBMCs, B-cell-depleted T cells, or T cells were the source of the cDNA or gDNA that made up the material.

In the authors' workflow: Estimation of nucleated cell counts relied on the amplification of reference gene primers. Produced via immunoSEQ multiplex PCR; TCRdb's table is partial and in-frame only. V and J calls and clone size come straight from that table; D and trimming were deduced from the DNA. The sample shows 200,000 or so clones, almost 85% of them seen only once. CDR3 length: 14 residues. The trim removed 8 bases at V and 0 bases at J, leaving 4 bases unmatched. The germline gives CDR1 LNHDA, CDR2 SQIVND (reference sequence). The source material was peripheral blood. The sequence was obtained from a human donor with acute or convalescent COVID-19. The donor label of this sample is uncertain. This rearrangement joins TRBV19 to TRBJ2-7, with TRBD2 identical over 10 bases. CDR3 nucleotide sequence: TGTGCCAGTCAAGCGGGAGGGGGCTCCTACGAGCAGTACTTC. Residues: CASQAGGGSYEQYF.